The sequence of this T cell receptor beta chain was determined in a study of identical twins' blood T cells. Turning to the study itself: Roughly 6 alpha and about 6 beta libraries together yielded about 46 million reads.

Both ends of each TCR cDNA library bore sample-specific barcodes. The authors' processing: Each library had 2.2 to 3.6 million CDR3 reads and about 95,000 to nearly 550,000 clonotypes. TCRdb reprocessed the 5' RACE reads via MiXCR and lists one record per CDR3 protein. The V and J calls follow TCRdb's processing rather than the paper's. This table has 350,000 to 400,000 distinct CDR3 sequences, more than 25% appearing once. Likely shared infections and vaccines: all three twin pairs were reared together. Germline V gene lookup returns CDR1 SGHTA and CDR2 FQGNSA. The CDR3 runs 13 residues. V was clipped by 5 bases and J by 4 bases, with 11 bases between them.

The chain is built from TRBV7-2 and TRBJ1-2; D is unclear. The TCR comes from a woman aged 18-49 years in good health. Sequencing used PBMCs. The CDR3 here is CASSPQGCYGYTF. The CDR3 bases are TGTGCCAGCAGCCCCCAAGGATGCTATGGCTACACCTTC.